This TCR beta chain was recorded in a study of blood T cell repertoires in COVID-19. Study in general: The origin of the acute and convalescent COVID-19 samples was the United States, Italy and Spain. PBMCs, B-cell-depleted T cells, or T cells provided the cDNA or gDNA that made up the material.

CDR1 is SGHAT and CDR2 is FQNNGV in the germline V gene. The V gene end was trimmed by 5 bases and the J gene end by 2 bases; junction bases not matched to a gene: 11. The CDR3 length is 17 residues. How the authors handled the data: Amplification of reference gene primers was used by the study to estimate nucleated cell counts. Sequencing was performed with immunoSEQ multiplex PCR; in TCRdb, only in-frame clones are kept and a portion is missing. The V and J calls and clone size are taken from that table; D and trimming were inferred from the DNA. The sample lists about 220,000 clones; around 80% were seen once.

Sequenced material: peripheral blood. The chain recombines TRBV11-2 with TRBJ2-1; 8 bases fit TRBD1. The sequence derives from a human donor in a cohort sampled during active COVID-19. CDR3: CASSPHQTGVAYNEQFF. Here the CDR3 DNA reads TGTGCCAGCAGCCCGCACCAGACAGGGGTTGCCTACAATGAGCAGTTCTTC.